What follows describes a single TCR beta chain. Its antigen is currently unknown. Sequencing was performed with immunoSEQ multiplex PCR; in TCRdb, only in-frame clones are kept and a portion is missing. The sample lists about 30,000 clones, 90% occurring once. This specimen belongs to a study of multiple sclerosis patients with progressive multifocal leukoencephalopathy. Described time point: around 13 months of natalizumab therapy. Controls were natalizumab-treated multiple sclerosis patients who did not develop PML, sampled longitudinally. The V end was cut by 4 bases, the J end by 0 bases, with 13 bases between. The CDR3 length is 16 residues. Germline CDR1 and CDR2: SGHNT and YENEEA. Study-wide findings and caveats: Preferential TRBV-TRBJ pairings or common gene usage were not detected at PML. Lower normalized Shannon entropy suggested reduced TRB diversity in most PML patients.

The rearrangement uses TRBV11-3 and TRBJ2-4, with D possibly being TRBD2 (6 bases). The receptor comes from a human donor with multiple sclerosis. The material sequenced was PBMCs, taken from a patient treated with natalizumab. The CDR3 nucleotides read TGTGCCAGCAGCTCTCAGGAGGGGCTAGCCAAAAACATTCAGTACTTC. This encodes CASSSQEGLAKNIQYF.